The rows below give T cell receptor beta chains drawn from one sample of a study of human T cells and chemical hapten exposure. TCRdb recomputed calls from the RACE reads with MiXCR, one row per CDR3 protein. The sample yields about 84,000 distinct CDR3 sequences, about 9.4% seen once. The sequencing used whole blood, collected in connection with sensitization to the hapten diphenylcyclopropenone (DPC). These receptors came from a woman aged 30 to 39 with alopecia areata. Some clones in this sample may be carry-over from other donors' samples. Both conserved end residues are part of each CDR3. The D gene is left open where the match is weak. Clone size appears in some rows only: once, few, many, or a class for an expanded clone.

clone_size	d_call	j_call	v_call	cdr3_nt	cdr3_aa
many	TRBD1	TRBJ2-5	TRBV5-4	TGTGCCAGCAGTCGACAGGGGGCCTTGGAGACCCAGTACTTC	CASSRQGALETQYF
few	.	TRBJ1-2	TRBV28	TGTGCCAGCAGTTTAAGGGGTTTCTACACCTTC	CASSLRGFYTF
few	.	TRBJ2-2	TRBV9	TGTGTCAGCAGCGCGAGGACCGGGGAGCTGTTTTTT	CVSSARTGELFF
.	.	TRBJ2-1	TRBV11-2	TGTGCCAGCAGCTCTCCTTGGGGGGACGAGCAGTTCTTC	CASSSPWGDEQFF
many	TRBD2	TRBJ2-1	TRBV27	TGTGCCACCTATTCAGGGCTAGCGGGAGTGCGGAATGAGCAGTTCTTC	CATYSGLAGVRNEQFF
few	.	TRBJ2-7	TRBV25-1	TGTGCCAGCAGTGACGTTGGAACAGGTAGCCACGAGCAGTACTTC	CASSDVGTGSHEQYF
.	.	TRBJ1-4	TRBV29-1	TGCAGCGTTGTCCTGGGGCAGGGTACAACTAATGAAAAACTGTTTTTT	CSVVLGQGTTNEKLFF
many	.	TRBJ1-5	TRBV6-1	TGTGCCAGCAGTGGGCAGGGATGGGGCCTTAGCAATCAGCCCCAGCATTTT	CASSGQGWGLSNQPQHF
many	TRBD2	TRBJ2-1	TRBV6-2/TRBV6-3	TGTGCCAGCAAGAGGACTAGGTCCTACAATGAGCAGTTCTTC	CASKRTRSYNEQFF
many	.	TRBJ1-4	TRBV5-1	TGCGCCAGCAGGCTCGACTCAACTAATGAAAAACTGTTTTTT	CASRLDSTNEKLFF
many	TRBD1	TRBJ2-5	TRBV7-2	TGTGCCAGCAGCGTAGACAGGGTGATAGAGACCCAGTACTTC	CASSVDRVIETQYF
many	.	TRBJ2-2	TRBV28	TGTGCCAGCAGTTTACACCCCGGGGAGCTGTTTTTT	CASSLHPGELFF
many	.	TRBJ2-3	TRBV18	TGTGCCAGCTCACCCAACACAGATACGCAGTATTTT	CASSPNTDTQYF
few	TRBD2	TRBJ2-3	TRBV5-1	TGCGCCAGCAGCTTCGGCCTAGCGGGGCCCACAGATACGCAGTATTTT	CASSFGLAGPTDTQYF
.	.	TRBJ2-2	TRBV7-9	TGTGCCAGCAGCTTAGCGTTCCAGACCGGGGAGCTGTTTTTT	CASSLAFQTGELFF
many	TRBD1	TRBJ1-5	TRBV29-1	TGCAGCGTTGGCGGCGGACAGGGGACAAGTCAGCCCCAGCATTTT	CSVGGGQGTSQPQHF
few	.	TRBJ1-1	TRBV21-1	TGTGCCAGCAGCAGGGCAGGGGAGAACACTGAAGCTTTCTTT	CASSRAGENTEAFF
many	.	TRBJ2-7	TRBV9	TGTGCCAGCAGCGTAGAAACAGGCATCCTCTACGAGCAGTACTTC	CASSVETGILYEQYF
few	.	TRBJ2-7	TRBV3-1	TGTGCCAGCAGCCAAGCAGGGCCCAACGAGCAGTACTTC	CASSQAGPNEQYF
many	.	TRBJ1-5	TRBV20-1	TGCAGTGCTAGAGATTTTATGGGACCCCAGGAGGATCAGCCCCAGCATTTT	CSARDFMGPQEDQPQHF
.	.	TRBJ2-1	TRBV27	TGTGCCAGCAGGACGCAAGAGACCCAGTTCTTC	CASRTQETQFF
many	TRBD1	TRBJ2-7	TRBV6-6	TGTGCCAGCAGACCACTCGGACAGGGCGACGAGCAGTACTTC	CASRPLGQGDEQYF
few	.	TRBJ2-2	TRBV6-1	TGTGCCAGCAGTCCCCAGGGGACCGCCGCGAACACCGGGGAGCTGTTTTTT	CASSPQGTAANTGELFF
.	.	TRBJ1-1	TRBV28	TGTGCCAGCAGCTCGACAGCGCCCCCGAACACTGAAGCTTTCTTT	CASSSTAPPNTEAFF
.	.	TRBJ1-6	TRBV4-3	TGCGCCAGCAGCCAAGATTGGGGTGGACCCCTCCACTTT	CASSQDWGGPLHF
many	.	TRBJ1-6	TRBV7-9	TGTGCCAGCAGCCCCTCAAATTCACCCCTCCACTTT	CASSPSNSPLHF
many	TRBD2	TRBJ2-1	TRBV6-2/TRBV6-3	TGTGCCAGCAGTGTAACTAGCGGGGACTCCTACAATGAGCAGTTCTTC	CASSVTSGDSYNEQFF
.	.	TRBJ2-7	TRBV28	TGTGCCAGCAGCCCCTTGAGTCGGCCCCTCTACGAGCAGTACTTC	CASSPLSRPLYEQYF
few	.	TRBJ1-6	TRBV10-3	TGTGCCATCAGCGACACCCATAATTCACCCCTCCACTTT	CAISDTHNSPLHF
many	TRBD1	TRBJ1-4	TRBV20-1	TGCAGTGCCACAGGGGGTGGACCAACTAATGAAAAACTGTTTTTT	CSATGGGPTNEKLFF
many	.	TRBJ2-4	TRBV2	TGTGCCAGCAGTAGTCAGATTCTAGCCAAAAACATTCAGTACTTC	CASSSQILAKNIQYF
many	.	TRBJ2-1	TRBV6-4	TGTGCCAGCAGCCGACAGGCCCAGGGTAACAATGAGCAGTTCTTC	CASSRQAQGNNEQFF
many	.	TRBJ2-2	TRBV11-3	TGTGCCAGCAGCTTAATGAGTAGCAGAAGTGACGGGGAGCTGTTTTTT	CASSLMSSRSDGELFF
many	.	TRBJ1-1	TRBV6-2/TRBV6-3	TGTGCCAGCAGTTACGGTTCAGGGGCGCTGAACACTGAAGCTTTCTTT	CASSYGSGALNTEAFF
many	.	TRBJ2-1	TRBV7-9	TGTGCCAGCAGCTTAGCTCTGGGCAAGTACAATGAGCAGTTCTTC	CASSLALGKYNEQFF
once	.	TRBJ2-1	TRBV5-1	TGCGCCAGCAGCTTGAGGGACCGAGACAATGAGCAGTTCTTC	CASSLRDRDNEQFF
few	.	TRBJ2-4	TRBV3-1	TGTGCCAGCAGCCAAGATACCCACGGGGGAGCCAAAAACATTCAGTACTTC	CASSQDTHGGAKNIQYF
many	TRBD1	TRBJ2-6	TRBV18	TGTGCCAGCTCACTACAGGGGGCGTCTGGGGCCAACGTCCTGACTTTC	CASSLQGASGANVLTF
.	.	TRBJ2-7	TRBV27	TGTGCCAGCAGTTCAAAAGGGAGAGGCTACGAGCAGTACTTC	CASSSKGRGYEQYF
many	.	TRBJ1-1	TRBV7-2	TGTGCCAGCAGCTTGCACGGGACACCCGCGCCGATAGCTTTCTTT	CASSLHGTPAPIAFF